These 25 T cell receptor beta chains were sequenced from one sample in a study of T-cell reconstitution after alpha-beta-depleted transplantation in children. Researchers prepared the TCRbeta library using unique molecular identifiers, the study reports. TCRdb analysed the PCR reads with MiXCR anew, one entry per CDR3 protein. The sample has more than 400,000 distinct CDR3 sequences; approximately 10% are singletons. The material was PBMCs, mostly from graft donor cells, obtained 180 days after TCRalphabeta/CD19-depleted stem cell transplant. Receptor source: a female patient aged 2-9 years who had a stem cell transplant for aplastic anemia, so the T cells may come from the graft donor.

This clonotype showed up just a few times. The chain employs TRBV24-1 and TRBJ2-2; no reliable D call. The CDR3 is 14 amino acids. V was clipped by 6 bases and J by 6 bases, with 13 bases between them. Germline lookup yields CDR1 KGHDR and CDR2 SFDVKD. CDR3 sequence (DNA): TGTGCCACCAGTCACCCCGACCGACCCGGGGAGCTGTTTTTT. Its protein product is CATSHPDRPGELFF.

This clonotype was counted between two and nine times. The chain links TRBV6-6 to TRBJ2-4, with a tentative D call TRBD2 (6 bases). The germline V and J ends were trimmed by 10 bases and 7 bases, with 11 bases remaining between them. The CDR3 has 11 amino acids. CDR1 and CDR2 from the germline V gene are MNHNY and SVGAGI (reference sequence). CDR3 protein: CATAGFNIQYF. In DNA, the CDR3 is TGTGCCACCGCGGGATTCAACATTCAGTACTTC.

For this clonotype: A clone one base away is much larger, so this may be a read error. The V call is TRBV28, the J call TRBJ2-5; no firm D call. The germline V gene encodes CDR1 MDHEN and CDR2 SYDVKM. The length of the CDR3 is 15 residues. The CDR3 loop reads CASGFGLRNQETQYF. CDR3 in DNA: TGTGCCAGCGGTTTCGGCCTGCGGAACCAAGAGACCCAGTACTTC.

This clonotype showed up many times. The rearrangement uses TRBV29-1 and TRBJ2-1; 7 bases match TRBD2. CDR1 is SQVTM and CDR2 is ANQGSEA in the germline V gene. Trimming at V came to 4 bases and at J to 1 base, leaving 7 bases not matched to a gene. The CDR3 runs 15 residues. CDR3 sequence: CSVGAGGSSYNEQFF. The DNA for the CDR3 is TGCAGCGTTGGGGCTGGCGGGAGTTCCTACAATGAGCAGTTCTTC.

This clonotype was observed a single time. This may be a read error: a much more frequent sequence differs by one nucleotide. This chain connects TRBV3-1 to TRBJ2-7; 7 nucleotides line up with TRBD2. The CDR3 runs to 14 residues. The V gene's germline CDR1 is LGHDT and CDR2 YNNKEL (reference sequence). The chain's CDR3 is CASSRSGGRDEKYF. CDR3 coding DNA: TGTGCCAGCAGCCGGTCGGGGGGACGGGACGAGAAGTACTTC.

The V call is TRBV29-1, the J call TRBJ2-2, with D hard to call. Germline V gene lookup returns CDR1 SQVTM and CDR2 ANQGSEA. The ends were cut back, 4 bases at V and 2 bases at J, with 8 bases in the middle. The CDR3 runs 13 residues. In DNA form, the CDR3 reads TGCAGCGTTGGTGTCAGTAACACCGGGGAGCTGTTTTTT. The encoded protein is CSVGVSNTGELFF.

This clonotype was counted between two and nine times. V and J are TRBV2 and TRBJ2-1; 11 bases line up with TRBD2. The CDR3 is made up of 18 amino acids. The junction had 5 bases not matched to a gene; V was cut back by 1 base and J by 0 bases. Germline lookup yields CDR1 SNHLY and CDR2 FYNNEI. In DNA, the CDR3 is TGTGCCAGCAGTGAAGGAGGGGGACTAGCGGCCTCCTACAATGAGCAGTTCTTC. It is translated as CASSEGGGLAASYNEQFF.

In its sample, this clonotype was seen many times. The V gene is TRBV12-3 or TRBV12-4, the J gene TRBJ2-7; D is perhaps TRBD2 (6 bases). V was trimmed by 6 bases and J by 4 bases, leaving 19 bases between them. The CDR3 is 15 amino acids. In DNA form, the CDR3 reads TGTGCCAGCAGCCCCGCGGGGATTGGTTGGTACGAGCAGTACTTC. This encodes CASSPAGIGWYEQYF.

This clonotype was counted a few times. V gene TRBV7-3 combines with J gene TRBJ2-3, with D unclear. Germline V gene data show CDR1 as SGHTA and CDR2 as FQGTGA. The CDR3 extends over 12 amino acids. The CDR3 coding sequence is TGTGCATCAGGAGATTACACAGATACGCAGTATTTT. Its translation is CASGDYTDTQYF.

In its sample, this clonotype was seen a few times. The J gene is TRBJ1-2, the V gene TRBV24-1; D is uncertain. The V gene lost 7 bases and the J gene lost 3 bases, with 14 bases spanning the gap. The CDR3 runs to 14 residues. Germline values: CDR1 KGHDR, CDR2 SFDVKD. The CDR3 nucleotides read TGTGCCACCAGCCGCGGATGGGGTGACTATGGCTACACCTTC. Translating it yields CATSRGWGDYGYTF.

At least ten counts were recorded for this clonotype. The rearrangement joins TRBV29-1 to TRBJ2-1; TRBD2 matches at 9 bases. Trimming removed 4 bases from V and 4 bases from J; junction bases left unmatched: 2. This CDR3 has 13 amino acids. Germline loops: CDR1 SQVTM, CDR2 ANQGSEA. Here the CDR3 DNA reads TGCAGCGTTGTCAGCGGGGGGTACAATGAGCAGTTCTTC. This codes for CSVVSGGYNEQFF.

CDR3 bases: TGTGCCAGCAGCACGGACAGGGGGCTTCGCAATCAGCCCCAGCATTTT. Its translation: CASSTDRGLRNQPQHF. The gene calls are TRBV6-2 or TRBV6-3 and TRBJ1-5; TRBD1 matches 11 bases. CDR1 is MNHEY, CDR2 SVGEGT, per germline. The trim removed 6 bases at V and 2 bases at J, leaving 6 bases unmatched. This CDR3 has 16 residues.

This clonotype appeared a few times. V usage is TRBV29-1 and J usage is TRBJ1-1; D is undetermined. From germline, CDR1 is SQVTM and CDR2 ANQGSEA. V lost 5 bases and J 2 bases, leaving 9 bases between the germline ends. This CDR3 has 12 residues. DNA for the CDR3: TGCAGCGTTTTTGAACTTAACACTGAAGCTTTCTTT. This codes for CSVFELNTEAFF.

The chain is built from TRBV10-3 and TRBJ2-1; 10 bases are shared with TRBD2. The germline V gene encodes CDR1 ENHRY and CDR2 SYGVKD. Trimming cost V 8 bases and J 0 bases; bases outside gene matches: 13. The CDR3 spans 18 residues. CDR3 sequence reads: CAIPRGSGRASSYNEQFF. Written as DNA, the CDR3 is TGTGCCATCCCGAGAGGGAGCGGGAGGGCCAGCTCCTACAATGAGCAGTTCTTC.

The V gene is TRBV14, the J gene TRBJ1-2; D is unclear. Per germline, CDR1 SGHDN and CDR2 FVKESK. Between the trimmed V and J ends, which lost 4 bases and 6 bases, there was a span of 21 bases. This CDR3 is built from 16 residues. The CDR3 here is CASSPDFSRGFDGYTF. The CDR3 nucleotides read TGTGCCAGCAGCCCAGATTTCTCGAGAGGGTTTGATGGCTACACCTTC.

This clonotype was seen more than once but under ten times. J is TRBJ2-3 and V is TRBV10-3; 9 nucleotides match TRBD1. The CDR3 runs 16 residues. V lost 2 bases to trimming and J lost 4 bases; unmatched junction nucleotides: 7. CDR1 is ENHRY, CDR2 SYGVKD, per germline. The CDR3 spells CAISERRTGDADTQYF. As DNA, the CDR3 is TGTGCCATCAGTGAGCGCAGGACAGGGGATGCAGATACGCAGTATTTT.

This clonotype was counted a few times. V usage is TRBV27 and J usage is TRBJ1-1, with a possible D match to TRBD1 (5 bases). The CDR3 has 14 residues. The germline gives CDR1 MNHEY, CDR2 SMNVEV (reference sequence). The V and J ends lost 4 bases and 1 base respectively, with 10 bases between them. In DNA, the CDR3 is TGTGCCAGCAGTTCCCGGGACTCGAACACTGAAGCTTTCTTT. Its protein is CASSSRDSNTEAFF.

V is TRBV30 and J is TRBJ1-5, with unresolved D. In germline, CDR1 is GTSNPN, CDR2 SVGIG (reference sequence). Trimming took 2 bases from V and 4 from J, leaving 15 bases between them. The CDR3 consists of 15 residues. CDR3 in amino acids: CAWSSELGLNQPQHF. CDR3 bases: TGTGCCTGGAGTTCTGAATTAGGCTTGAATCAGCCCCAGCATTTT.

There are a few counts of this clonotype. CDR3 sequence reads: CASSLVPSTSGSNEQYF. The DNA of the CDR3 is TGTGCCAGCAGCTTGGTCCCCTCGACTAGCGGGAGCAACGAGCAGTACTTC. The V and J genes are TRBV5-5 and TRBJ2-7; TRBD2 agrees at 12 bases. The germline V gene has CDR1 SGHKS and CDR2 YYEKEE (reference sequence). V lost 0 bases and J lost 5; bases outside the gene matches: 9. The CDR3 runs 17 residues.

The chain couples TRBV7-2 to TRBJ2-1, with 11 bases lining up with TRBD2. The CDR3 sequence is 16 residues long. From germline, CDR1 is SGHTA and CDR2 FQGNSA. V dropped 6 bases and J dropped 5; count of bases not matched to a gene: 9. CDR3 loop: CASRYTGLAGNNEQFF. As DNA, the CDR3 is TGTGCCAGCAGATATACTGGACTAGCGGGTAACAATGAGCAGTTCTTC.

This clonotype appeared once. The rearrangement joins TRBV7-2 to TRBJ2-5; 11 nucleotides match TRBD2. Germline values: CDR1 SGHTA, CDR2 FQGNSA. CDR3 length: 15 residues. V was pared by 6 bases and J by 4 bases, with 7 bases of the junction left unmatched. Here the CDR3 reads CASRQSSGRPETQYF. The DNA for the CDR3 is TGTGCCAGCAGACAATCTAGCGGGAGGCCAGAGACCCAGTACTTC.

V and J are TRBV7-8 and TRBJ2-7; 11 bases map to TRBD1. The V segment lost 1 base and the J segment 3 bases; nucleotides outside the gene matches: 2. This CDR3 spans 15 amino acids. CDR1 and CDR2 from the germline V gene are SGHVS and FQNEAQ. The CDR3, as DNA: TGTGCCAGCAGCTTAGAGGGGACAGGGGGCTACGAGCAGTACGTC. Protein sequence: CASSLEGTGGYEQYV.

This chain joins TRBV12-3 or TRBV12-4 and TRBJ2-2; 13 bases align to TRBD2. Germline trimming cut 5 bases from V and 7 bases from J; bases unmatched to any gene: 13. This CDR3 is 18 amino acids long. The CDR3 is CASSPLAGGPPSGGELFF. CDR3 bases: TGTGCCAGCAGTCCACTAGCGGGAGGGCCGCCGAGCGGCGGGGAGCTGTTTTTT.

This clonotype was seen a few times. The genes are TRBV6-1 and TRBJ2-2, with 15 bases identical to TRBD2. V lost 7 bases to trimming and J lost 7 bases; unmatched junction nucleotides: 4. CDR3 size: 15 residues. CDR1 MNHNS and CDR2 SASEGT come from the germline V gene. CDR3 sequence: CASNGLAGGYGELFF. The CDR3 nucleotides are TGTGCCAGCAATGGACTAGCGGGAGGGTACGGGGAGCTGTTTTTT.

The chain combines TRBV18 with TRBJ2-3; 10 bases agree with TRBD2. Germline assignment: CDR1 KGHSH and CDR2 LQKENI. V shed 1 base and J 4 bases; nucleotides not matched to a gene: 2. The CDR3 is 15 residues long. CDR3 nucleotides: TGTGCCAGCTCACCACGACTAGCGGGCGCAGATACGCAGTATTTT. Protein sequence: CASSPRLAGADTQYF.